This TCR beta chain was sequenced in a study of identical twins. Trimming removed 4 bases from V and 3 bases from J; junction bases left unmatched: 13. The CDR3 has 17 amino acids. Germline V gives CDR1 SGHVS, CDR2 FQNEAQ. General study points: Low generation probability was overrepresented in out-of-frame alpha sequences shared by twins. It was cross-sectional statistical analysis, not following the same donors, that the conclusions relied on. Compared with models, monozygotic twins showed more out-of-frame TCR alpha sharing.

TCRdb ran MiXCR on the 5' RACE reads and lists one entry per CDR3 protein. Of 1.5 million or so distinct CDR3 sequences in the sample, about 31% are singletons; the top ten hold about 0.27%. About this clonotype: Its specificity is not known.

V is TRBV7-8 and J is TRBJ2-7; TRBD1 aligns across 9 bases. The sample consisted of cord blood. The TCR comes from a newborn girl in good health. As DNA, the CDR3 is TGTGCCAGCAGCTCCGCCTACCGGGACAGGGATTACTACGAGCAGTACTTC. Amino acids: CASSSAYRDRDYYEQYF.